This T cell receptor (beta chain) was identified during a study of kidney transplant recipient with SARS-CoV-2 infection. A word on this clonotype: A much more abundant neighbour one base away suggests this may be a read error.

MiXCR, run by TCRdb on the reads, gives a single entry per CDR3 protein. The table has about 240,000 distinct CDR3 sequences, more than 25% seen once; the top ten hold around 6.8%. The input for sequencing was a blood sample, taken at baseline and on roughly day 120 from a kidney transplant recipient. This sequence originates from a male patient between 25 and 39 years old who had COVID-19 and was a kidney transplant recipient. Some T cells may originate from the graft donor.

The CDR3 DNA is TGTGCCAGCAGGAGAGGTTTTTTTAGCGGTACTGAAGCTTTCTTT. Its translation is CASRRGFFSGTEAFF. The V gene is TRBV6-5, the J gene TRBJ1-1; D is unresolved. CDR1 is MNHEY, CDR2 SVGAGI, per germline. The CDR3 covers 15 residues. V gave up 6 bases and J gave up 5 bases, with 19 bases separating them.